This TCR beta chain was observed in a study of metastatic and nonmetastatic thyroid tumors. Per germline, CDR1 SGHAT and CDR2 FQNNGV. V lost 5 bases and J lost 9, with 17 bases in between. The CDR3 is 14 amino acids. Using MiXCR, TCRdb re-called clones from the PCR reads. The sample consists of roughly 59,000 clones, roughly 15% of them appearing once. Thyroid surgery was preceded by no treatment in any patient. The sequencing sample was made of blood. This clonotype was obtained from a male donor with papillary thyroid cancer or a benign thyroid nodule (not recorded which). Some clones in this sample may be carry-over from other donors' samples. The genes are TRBV11-2 and TRBJ1-5, with D possibly TRBD1 on 6 matching bases. CDR3 loop: CASSASGGSGPQHF. DNA for the CDR3: TGTGCCAGCAGCGCGTCGGGGGGCTCTGGGCCCCAGCATTTT. The variable domain in full, with the rest retrieved from reference TRBV11-2 and TRBJ1-5, is EAGVAQSPRYKIIEKRQSVAFWCNPISGHATLYWYQQILGQGPKLLIQFQNNGVVDDSQLPKDRFSAERLKGVDSTLKIQPAKLEDSAVYLCASSASGGSGPQHFGDGTRLSIL.